This T cell receptor (beta chain) derives from a study of CD8+ T cells in alopecia areata (dated by TCRdb to between 2017 and 2018). About the investigation overall: The treated patients took part in an open-label pilot trial in which moderate-to-severe alopecia areata was treated with oral tofacitinib at 5 to 10 mg twice daily. Tofacitinib-treated patients had biopsies at baseline and at 4 and 24 weeks of treatment, with a later scalp biopsy in several patients. In both human patients and the C3H/HeJ mouse model, the study applied high-throughput TCRbeta sequencing to look at T cell clonal expansion in alopecia areata. Disease severity in treated patients was measured with the SALT score, which quantifies the percentage of affected scalp surface area. Scalp clonality was compared among normal scalp (n=4), patchy alopecia areata scalp (n=8), and alopecia totalis/universalis scalp (n=8). On the human side, TCRbeta sequencing was run on scalp tissue and on sorted CD4+ and CD8+ peripheral blood T cells from healthy controls and from alopecia areata patients with either patchy or totalis/universalis disease. The RNA source kit depended on sample type: the PAXgene miRNA kit for fixed scalp, the miRNeasy kit for PBMCs, and the RNeasy kit for mouse skin. Patients received tofacitinib for 6 to 18 months and were then followed off drug for 6 months to check for delayed response and recurrence. Amplification of TCRbeta CDR3 regions was done by immunoSEQ multiplex PCR using 35 Vbeta forward primers and 13 Jbeta reverse primers.

The library was obtained by the immunoSEQ multiplex PCR assay. RNA was extracted from all samples and reverse transcribed into cDNA as template for TCR sequencing. SuperScript III was used to make first-strand cDNA, primed with a 2:1 mix of oligo-dT and random hexamers. A synthetic immune receptor repertoire was used to measure amplification bias, and any remaining bias was corrected computationally. Concerning the study's data processing: Raw reads were preprocessed to remove errors, and CDR3 was defined according to IMGT conventions as the region from the conserved cysteine to phenylalanine. Clonality was computed as 1 minus the Shannon entropy, with the entropy normalized by log2 of the number of productive unique TCRs. Whether scalp clones were CD4 or CD8 was inferred by matching scalp TCRbeta sequences against CD4 and CD8 repertoires sorted from blood. Here the immuneACCESS table is served through TCRdb, limited to in-frame sequences with V and J called. Missing clones are a known gap in these copies; in checked studies unresolved V genes cover under half, and the rest lacks a known reason. V, J and clone size are those of that table, while D and trimming were read from the DNA. For this sample the table gives 250,000 to 350,000 clones, of which around 64% were detected only once. The biggest ten clones account for more than 0.85% of the sample.

CDR1 and CDR2 (SGHDT, YYEEEE) derive from the germline V gene. V is clipped by 0 bases and J by 6 bases, and the sequence between their germline boundaries is 18 bases long. Reading from cysteine to phenylalanine, the CDR3 counts 16 amino acids. Kept here is only the CDR3 DNA, which spans 48 bases and is read in frame from base 1. As for this clone: No cognate antigen has been identified for it. Base qualities are not recorded, but no much larger clone differs from it by a single base.

General findings and caveats noted by the study authors: Resident alphabeta T cells in normal human skin are also sequenced, complicating scalp TCR repertoire analysis, unlike mouse skin dominated by gammadelta T cells. With tofacitinib, both scalp clonality and the number of expanded CD8+ clones among the top 100 scalp clones went down significantly. Lesional scalp, especially in alopecia totalis/universalis, showed higher clonality and more expanded CD8+ clones than normal scalp, suggesting antigenic drive. Because the treated cohort was small and included a single nonresponder, larger studies are needed to assess links between baseline CD8+ expansion and response. Many expanded lesional clones persisted in scalp and blood during tofacitinib treatment, which may partly explain relapse after stopping treatment. Compared with mice, TCR sequences shared between patients were less clear, possibly partly because of HLA diversity across the patient population.

The treatment or condition label corresponds to: oral pan-JAK inhibitor, 5-10 mg twice daily. From alopecia areata patients, peripheral blood was collected along with lesional scalp punch biopsies. After PBMCs were isolated by density centrifugation and stained for CD3, CD4 and CD8, a FACSAria was used to sort CD4+ and CD8+ T cells. The source material was CD4+ T cells sorted from blood, sampled at week 52, from a patient treated with tofacitinib. The receptor was derived from a human donor with alopecia areata. The chain is encoded by TRBV5-6 joined to TRBJ1-2, with a tentative D gene TRBD1 over 6 matching bases. The sequenced DNA: TGTGCCAGCAGCTTGGGAGGTGGGACACCCTTTGATGGCTACACCTTC. It specifies CASSLGGGTPFDGYTF.